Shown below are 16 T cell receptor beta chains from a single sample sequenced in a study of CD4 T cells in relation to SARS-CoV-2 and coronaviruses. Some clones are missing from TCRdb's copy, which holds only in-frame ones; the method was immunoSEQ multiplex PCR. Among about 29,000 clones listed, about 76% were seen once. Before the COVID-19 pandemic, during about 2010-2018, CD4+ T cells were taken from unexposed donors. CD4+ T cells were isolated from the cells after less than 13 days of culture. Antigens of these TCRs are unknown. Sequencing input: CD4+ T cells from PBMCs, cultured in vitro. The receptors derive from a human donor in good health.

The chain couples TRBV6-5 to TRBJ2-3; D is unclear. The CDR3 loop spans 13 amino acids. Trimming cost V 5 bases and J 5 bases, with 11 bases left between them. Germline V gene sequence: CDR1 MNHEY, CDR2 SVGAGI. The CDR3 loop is CASSSPLGDTQYF. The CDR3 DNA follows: TGTGCCAGCAGTAGCCCCTTGGGAGATACGCAGTATTTT.

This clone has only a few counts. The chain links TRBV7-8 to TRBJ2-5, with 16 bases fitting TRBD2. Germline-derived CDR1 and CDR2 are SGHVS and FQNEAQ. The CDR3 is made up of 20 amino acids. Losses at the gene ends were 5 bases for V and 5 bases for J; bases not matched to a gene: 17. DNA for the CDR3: TGTGCCAGCAGCCCAAGAAGGTTGGGACTAGCGGGAGGGAGGCGCGAGACCCAGTACTTC. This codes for CASSPRRLGLAGGRRETQYF. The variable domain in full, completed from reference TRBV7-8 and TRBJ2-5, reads GAGVSQSPRYKVAKRGQDVALRCDPISGHVSLFWYQQALGQGPEFLTYFQNEAQLDKSGLPSDRFFAERPEGSVSTLKIQRTQQEDSAVYLCASSPRRLGLAGGRRETQYFGPGTRLLVL.

The CDR3 loop is CASSLRVGSEAFF. CDR3 DNA sequence: TGCGCCAGCAGTCTTCGGGTAGGCTCTGAAGCTTTCTTT. The rearrangement joins TRBV5-1 to TRBJ1-1; D unclear. The length of the CDR3 is 13 residues. CDR1 SGHRS and CDR2 YFSETQ come from the germline V gene. V was trimmed by 5 bases and J by 6 bases, leaving 14 bases between them.

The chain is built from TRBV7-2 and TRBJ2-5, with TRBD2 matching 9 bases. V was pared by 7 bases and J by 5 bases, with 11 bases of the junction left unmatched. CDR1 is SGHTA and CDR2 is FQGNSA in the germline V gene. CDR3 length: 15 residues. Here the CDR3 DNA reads TGTGCCAGCACCCCGGCGGGAGGGGTGCTGGAGACCCAGTACTTC. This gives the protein CASTPAGGVLETQYF.

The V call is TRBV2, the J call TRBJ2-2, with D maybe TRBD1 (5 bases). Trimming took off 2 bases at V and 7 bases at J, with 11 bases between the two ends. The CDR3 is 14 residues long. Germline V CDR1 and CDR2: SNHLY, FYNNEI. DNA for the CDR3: TGTGCCAGCAGTGAACAGGGCTCTAACGGGGAGCTGTTTTTT. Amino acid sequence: CASSEQGSNGELFF.

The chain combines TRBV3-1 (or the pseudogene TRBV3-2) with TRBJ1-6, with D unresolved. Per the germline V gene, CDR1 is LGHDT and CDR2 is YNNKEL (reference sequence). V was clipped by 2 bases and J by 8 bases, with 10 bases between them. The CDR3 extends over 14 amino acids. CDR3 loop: CASSQLGPHSPLHF. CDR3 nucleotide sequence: TGTGCCAGCAGCCAACTCGGGCCCCATTCACCCCTCCACTTT.

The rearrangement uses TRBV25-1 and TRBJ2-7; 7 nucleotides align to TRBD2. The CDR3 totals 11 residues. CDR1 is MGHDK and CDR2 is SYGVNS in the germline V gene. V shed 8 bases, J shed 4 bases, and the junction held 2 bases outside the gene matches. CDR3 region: CASGGGYEQYF. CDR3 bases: TGTGCCAGCGGGGGGGGTTACGAGCAGTACTTC.

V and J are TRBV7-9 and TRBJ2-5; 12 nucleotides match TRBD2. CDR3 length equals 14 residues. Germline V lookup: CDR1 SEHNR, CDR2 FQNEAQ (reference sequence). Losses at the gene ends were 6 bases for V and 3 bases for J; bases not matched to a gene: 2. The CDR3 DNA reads TGTGCCAGCAGGCTAGCGGGAGGGAAAGAGACCCAGTACTTC. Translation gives CASRLAGGKETQYF.

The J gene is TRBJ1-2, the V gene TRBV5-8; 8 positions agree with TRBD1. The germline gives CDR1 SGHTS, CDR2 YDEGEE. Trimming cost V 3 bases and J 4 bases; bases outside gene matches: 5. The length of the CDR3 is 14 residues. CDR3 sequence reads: CASSWGQDVYGYTF. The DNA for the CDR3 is TGTGCCAGCAGCTGGGGACAGGATGTCTATGGCTACACCTTC. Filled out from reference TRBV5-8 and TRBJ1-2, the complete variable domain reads EAGVTQSPTHLIKTRGQQATLRCSPISGHTSVYWYQQALGLGLQFLLWYDEGEERNRGNFPPRFSGRQFPNYSSELNVNALELEDSALYLCASSWGQDVYGYTFGSGTRLTVV.

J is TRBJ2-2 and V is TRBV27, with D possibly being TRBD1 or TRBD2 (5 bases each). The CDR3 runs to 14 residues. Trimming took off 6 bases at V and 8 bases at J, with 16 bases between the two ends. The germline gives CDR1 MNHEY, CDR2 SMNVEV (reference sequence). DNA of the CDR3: TGTGCCAGCAGCTTAAGTCGGGACGTTGGGGAGCTGTTTTTT. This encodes CASSLSRDVGELFF.

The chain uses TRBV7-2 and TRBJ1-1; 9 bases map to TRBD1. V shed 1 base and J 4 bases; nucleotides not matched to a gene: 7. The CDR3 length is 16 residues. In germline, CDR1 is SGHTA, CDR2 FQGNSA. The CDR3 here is CASSLVGTGMVTEAFF. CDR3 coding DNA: TGTGCCAGCAGCTTAGTCGGGACAGGGATGGTCACTGAAGCTTTCTTT. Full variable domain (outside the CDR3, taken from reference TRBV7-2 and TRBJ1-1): GAGVSQSPSNKVTEKGKDVELRCDPISGHTALYWYRQSLGQGLEFLIYFQGNSAPDKSGLPSDRFSAERTGGSVSTLTIQRTQQEDSAVYLCASSLVGTGMVTEAFFGQGTRLTVV.

CDR3 protein: CASSHQRGRGNEKLFF. The DNA of the CDR3 is TGTGCCAGCAGCCATCAACGGGGCAGGGGTAATGAAAAACTGTTTTTT. This sequence joins TRBV3-1 (or the pseudogene TRBV3-2) and TRBJ1-4; tentative D call: TRBD1 (6 bases). CDR1 LGHDT and CDR2 YNNKEL come from the germline V gene (reference sequence). V was shortened by 3 bases and J by 4 bases, with 15 bases between the two germline ends. CDR3 length equals 16 residues.

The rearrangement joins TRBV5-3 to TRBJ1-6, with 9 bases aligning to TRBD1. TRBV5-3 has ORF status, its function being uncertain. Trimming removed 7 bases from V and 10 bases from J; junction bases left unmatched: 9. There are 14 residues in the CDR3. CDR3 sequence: CARGSQGARSPLHF. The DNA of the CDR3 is TGTGCCAGAGGCTCACAGGGGGCGCGATCACCCCTCCACTTT.

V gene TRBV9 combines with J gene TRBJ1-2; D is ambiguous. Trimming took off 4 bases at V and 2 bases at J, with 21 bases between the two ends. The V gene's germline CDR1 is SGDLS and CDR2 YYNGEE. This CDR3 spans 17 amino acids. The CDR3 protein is CASSPHPEGRRNYGYTF. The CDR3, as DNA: TGTGCCAGCAGCCCCCATCCTGAGGGCCGCCGGAACTATGGCTACACCTTC.

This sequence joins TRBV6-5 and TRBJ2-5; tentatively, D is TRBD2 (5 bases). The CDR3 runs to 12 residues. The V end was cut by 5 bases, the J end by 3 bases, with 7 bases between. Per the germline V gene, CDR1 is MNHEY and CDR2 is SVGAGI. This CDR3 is CASSPGKETQYF. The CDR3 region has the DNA TGTGCCAGCAGTCCCGGGAAAGAGACCCAGTACTTC.

The CDR3 is CAPKPGEGNEKLFF. CDR3 coding DNA: TGTGCCCCAAAACCTGGGGAGGGTAATGAAAAACTGTTTTTT. The J gene is TRBJ1-4, the V gene TRBV21-1. TRBV21-1 is deemed a pseudogene. The CDR3 is 14 amino acids.